This note documents a single T cell receptor beta chain sequence. The antigen it recognizes is unknown. The input lacks base qualities; no much larger clone sits a single base away. Other DNA sequences from this sample encode an identical CDR3 as well. The data belong to a study of shared clonotypes between healthy human individuals (dated by TCRdb to 2020 to 2022). In the study overall: The cohort comprised two women and a few men aged 18 to 49 years. For each donor, CD4 naive and CD4 memory were each given three plates, CD8 naive was given two plates, and CD8 memory was given one plate. The study deeply sequenced blood TCR repertoires of roughly five healthy adults to estimate repertoire size and the extent of clonotype sharing between individuals. To increase sequencing depth and limit assay-specific biases, TCR repertoire library preparation and sequencing were carried out by different laboratories using diverse techniques. Each donor's leukapheresis produced roughly between roughly 0.9 and 9 billion PBMCs.

The paper as a whole reports these results and caveats: Sampling was restricted to blood, and TCR repertoires in tissues likely differ from the TCR repertoires found in blood. Compared with non-shared clonotypes, clonotypes shared by all four sorted-subset donors had higher generation probabilities. Because the study included a small number of donors, the genetic and exposure-history diversity represented was limited. Pairwise subsampling indicated that sequencing depth was expected to affect the degree of clonotype sharing among donors. Across a handful of donors, roughly 5% of naive CD4, 3% to 4% of naive CD8, about 2% of memory CD4, and under 0.45% of memory CD8 clonotypes were shared. Rarefaction of sorted-subset datasets indicated incomplete sequencing despite the large sequencing depth. Estimated clonotype richness was generally larger for naive than for memory subsets.

Donors were healthy HIV-negative adults with no recently reported acute infections or vaccinations. Only Caucasian adults living in Nashville, Tennessee, USA were represented among the donors. CD4+ T cells were enriched by magnetic negative selection, after which naive cells were positively selected on CD45RA and the negative fraction was taken as the memory subset. After blood collection by leukapheresis, PBMCs were isolated using Ficoll-Histopaque density gradient centrifugation and then cryopreserved in the vapor phase of liquid nitrogen. Analytical flow cytometry was used to check the purity and quantity of every magnetically sorted T cell population. Each sorted fraction had its genomic DNA isolated and then quantified by UV absorbance on a Nanodrop 2000c. TCR CDR3 regions were amplified from genomic DNA by multiplex PCR using the deep immunoSEQ assay. Extracted genomic DNA from each cell subset was distributed evenly across all wells of several immunoSEQ 96-well plates, and each plate was treated as a replicate. For sorted subsets, approximately 200 ng of genomic DNA, equivalent to around 29,000 T cell genomes, went into each replicate PCR. Purified libraries were measured with a Qubit 3.0 fluorometer, size-checked on a Bioanalyzer 2100, and measured again with the KAPA Library Quantification kit. Every immunoSEQ 96-well plate was sequenced on a dedicated single-read 150-cycle Illumina NextSeq 550 flow cell. On the authors' methods: Because only junctional sequences without quality scores were contained in the immunoSEQ output, filtering matching that applied to full-length reads could not be performed. Sequences were annotated with PyIR, a Python wrapper for IgBLAST v1.9, and V/J genes and CDR3 were assigned using IMGT germline references. Reads with weak V/J assignments (E-value above 1e-6), missing CDR3, stop codons, out-of-frame junctions, or ambiguous translated residues were removed. V3J clonotypes were defined by identical inferred V gene, J gene, and CDR3 amino acid sequence. The percentage overlap between two repertoires was calculated by dividing the number of shared unique clonotypes by the size of the smaller repertoire. Three approaches were used to assess repertoire richness: RTK rarefaction, the Chao1 estimator, and Recon v2.1 estimates of unobserved clonotypes. Generation probabilities were computed with OLGA for all TCRbeta clonotypes obtained by the gDNA method from a handful of donors. The table comes from immuneACCESS by way of TCRdb, which keeps in-frame sequences with V and J called. Part of the clones is missing from these tables; in studies checked, under half for an unresolved V gene and the rest for unknown reasons. D and trimming were read from the DNA, whereas the V and J calls and clone size are those reported in that table. The sample yields 650,000 to 800,000 clones; around 77% were counted once. The top ten constitute 1.8% of the sample.

Including cysteine and phenylalanine, the CDR3 has 15 amino acids. CDR3 DNA only is kept here, 45 bases in frame from base 1. V lost 0 bases and J lost 1 base; the stretch between them is 9 bases long. As encoded in the germline V gene, CDR1 is ENHRY while CDR2 is SYGVKD. The receptor was isolated from a woman under 40 in good health. The chain uses TRBV10-3 and TRBJ1-2, with TRBD1 as a weak D call on 5 bases. The sequenced sample was memory CD4+ T cells sorted from blood. Interpreted using the paper, the cell subset or site label stands for: CD45RA-negative fraction. The bases read TGTGCCATCAGTGAGTCTGGGGGAGGTAACTATGGCTACACCTTC. This gives the protein CAISESGGGNYGYTF.